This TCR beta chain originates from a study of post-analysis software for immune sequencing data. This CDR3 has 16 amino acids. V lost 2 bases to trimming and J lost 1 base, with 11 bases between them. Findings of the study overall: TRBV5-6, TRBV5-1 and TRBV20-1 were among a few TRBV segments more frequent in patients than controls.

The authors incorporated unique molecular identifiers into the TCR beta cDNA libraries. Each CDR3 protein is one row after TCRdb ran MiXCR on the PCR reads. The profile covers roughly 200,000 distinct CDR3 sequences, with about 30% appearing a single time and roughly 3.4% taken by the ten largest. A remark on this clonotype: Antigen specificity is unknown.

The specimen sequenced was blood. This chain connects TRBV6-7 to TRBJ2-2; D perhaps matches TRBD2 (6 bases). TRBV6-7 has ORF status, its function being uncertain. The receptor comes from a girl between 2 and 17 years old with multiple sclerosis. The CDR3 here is CASSYPGGLNTGELFF. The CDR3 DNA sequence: TGTGCCAGCAGTTACCCCGGGGGACTGAACACCGGGGAGCTGTTTTTT.